This T cell receptor (beta chain) stems from a study of blood T cell repertoires in COVID-19. Study-level information: Acute and convalescent COVID-19 samples came from the United States, Italy and Spain.

Germline-derived CDR1 and CDR2 are SGHVS and FQNEAQ. The CDR3 is made up of 14 amino acids. V lost 0 bases to trimming and J lost 1 base, with 5 bases between them. Original handling: Amplification with reference gene primers provided the estimates of nucleated cell counts. The repertoire was sequenced with immunoSEQ multiplex PCR; TCRdb's copy has only in-frame clones and lacks some. The D gene and trimming were derived from the DNA, and the V and J assignments and clone size from that table. The sample records over 200,000 clones, just under 90% being singletons. This receptor was obtained from a man younger than 45 with COVID-19, enrolled during active disease. The sequencing sample was made of peripheral blood. The chain joins TRBV7-8 to TRBJ2-3, with D uncertain. The CDR3 protein is CASSLARGTDTQYF. The DNA of the CDR3 is TGTGCCAGCAGCTTAGCCCGGGGCACAGATACGCAGTATTTT. The entire variable domain, with the rest obtained from reference TRBV7-8 and TRBJ2-3, is as follows: GAGVSQSPRYKVAKRGQDVALRCDPISGHVSLFWYQQALGQGPEFLTYFQNEAQLDKSGLPSDRFFAERPEGSVSTLKIQRTQQEDSAVYLCASSLARGTDTQYFGPGTRLTVL.